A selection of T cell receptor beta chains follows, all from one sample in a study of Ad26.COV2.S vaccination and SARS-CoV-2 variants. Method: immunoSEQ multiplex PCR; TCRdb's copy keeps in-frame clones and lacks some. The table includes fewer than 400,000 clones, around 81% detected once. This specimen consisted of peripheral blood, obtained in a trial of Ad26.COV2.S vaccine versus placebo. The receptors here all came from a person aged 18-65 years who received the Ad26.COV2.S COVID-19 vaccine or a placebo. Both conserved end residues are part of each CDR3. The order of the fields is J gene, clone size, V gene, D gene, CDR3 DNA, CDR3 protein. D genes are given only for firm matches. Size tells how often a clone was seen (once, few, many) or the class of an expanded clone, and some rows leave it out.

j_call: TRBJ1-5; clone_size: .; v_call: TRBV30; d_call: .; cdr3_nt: TGTGCCTGGGAGGAGGGGTTTGGTCAGCCCCAGCATTTT; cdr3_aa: CAWEEGFGQPQHF
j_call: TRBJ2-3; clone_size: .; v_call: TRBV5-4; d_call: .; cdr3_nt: TGTGCCAGCAGCTTGGGTCAAGATACGCAGTATTTT; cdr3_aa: CASSLGQDTQYF
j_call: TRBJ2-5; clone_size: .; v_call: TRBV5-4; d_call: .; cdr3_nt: TGTGCCAGCAGCCTGCTCGGGACGGAGAAAGAGACCCAGTACTTC; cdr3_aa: CASSLLGTEKETQYF
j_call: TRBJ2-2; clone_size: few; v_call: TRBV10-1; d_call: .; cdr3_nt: TGCGCCAGCCAACGACCAGGGACCGGGGAGCTGTTTTTT; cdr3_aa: CASQRPGTGELFF
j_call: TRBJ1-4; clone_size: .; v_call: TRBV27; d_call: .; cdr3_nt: TGTGCCAGCAGTTACGACAGGAGGAATGAAAAACTGTTTTTT; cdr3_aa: CASSYDRRNEKLFF
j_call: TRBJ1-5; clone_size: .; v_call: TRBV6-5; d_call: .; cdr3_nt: TGTGCCAGCAGTAATGGACGGGATCAGCCCCAGCATTTT; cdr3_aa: CASSNGRDQPQHF
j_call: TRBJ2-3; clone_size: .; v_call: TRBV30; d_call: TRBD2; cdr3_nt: TGTGCCTGGAGTGTACCTAGCGGGGGGACCGGCACAGATACGCAGTATTTT; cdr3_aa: CAWSVPSGGTGTDTQYF
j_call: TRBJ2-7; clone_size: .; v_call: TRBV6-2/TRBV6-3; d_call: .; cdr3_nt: TGTGCCAGCAGTTATAGCGGCAGAGCAGGCTACGAGCAGTACTTC; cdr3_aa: CASSYSGRAGYEQYF
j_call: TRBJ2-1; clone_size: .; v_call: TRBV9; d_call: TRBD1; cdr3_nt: TGTGCCAGCAGCTTCAGGACAGGGGGCAATGAGCAGTTCTTC; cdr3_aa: CASSFRTGGNEQFF
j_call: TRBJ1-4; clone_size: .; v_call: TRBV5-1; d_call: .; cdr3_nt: TGCGCCAGCAGCTTGGGTGCCAATGAAAAACTGTTTTTT; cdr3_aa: CASSLGANEKLFF
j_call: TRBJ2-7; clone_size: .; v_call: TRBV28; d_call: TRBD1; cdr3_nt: TGTGCCAGCAGTTCGTCCGGGACAGGGACCTACGAGCAGTACTTC; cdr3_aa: CASSSSGTGTYEQYF
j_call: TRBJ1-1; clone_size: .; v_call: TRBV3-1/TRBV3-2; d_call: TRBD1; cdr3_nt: TGTGCCAGCAGCCAAGCGTTCCGACAGGGGCCTAAGGACACTGAAGCTTTCTTT; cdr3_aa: CASSQAFRQGPKDTEAFF
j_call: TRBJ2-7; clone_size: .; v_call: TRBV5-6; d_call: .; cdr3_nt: TGTGCCAGCAGCTTGGAACTAGCCTCCTACGAGCAGTACTTC; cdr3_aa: CASSLELASYEQYF
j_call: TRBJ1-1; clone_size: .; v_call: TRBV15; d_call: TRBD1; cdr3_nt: TGTGCCACCAGCATACGGGACAGGGAGGGGAACACTGAAGCTTTCTTT; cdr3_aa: CATSIRDREGNTEAFF
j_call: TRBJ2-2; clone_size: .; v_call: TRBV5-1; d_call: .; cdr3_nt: TGCGCCAGCAGGACAGGGAACACCGGGGAGCTGTTTTTT; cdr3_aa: CASRTGNTGELFF
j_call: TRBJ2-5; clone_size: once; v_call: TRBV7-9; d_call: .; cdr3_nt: TGTGCCAGCAGCTTAGTAGATTACGGGAAAGAGACCCAGTACTTC; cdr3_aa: CASSLVDYGKETQYF
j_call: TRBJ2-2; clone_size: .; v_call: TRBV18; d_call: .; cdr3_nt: TGTGCCAGCTCACCACGGGAAGGGTTGGCCACCGGGGAGCTGTTTTTT; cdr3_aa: CASSPREGLATGELFF
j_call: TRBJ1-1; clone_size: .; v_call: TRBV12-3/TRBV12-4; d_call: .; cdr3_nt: TGTGCCAGCAGAAGAAAAGGACCTTATGCGGCTTTCTTT; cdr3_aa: CASRRKGPYAAFF
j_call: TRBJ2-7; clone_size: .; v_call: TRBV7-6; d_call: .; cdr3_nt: TGTGCCAGCAGCTTAGAGCCTCGGCTTGCGGGGAGCTCCTACGAGCAGTACTTC; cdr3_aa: CASSLEPRLAGSSYEQYF
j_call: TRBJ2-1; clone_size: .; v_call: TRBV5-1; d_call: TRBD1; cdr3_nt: TGCGCCAGCAGCTTGGTACAGGGGCAGGGTGAGCAGTTCTTC; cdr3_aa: CASSLVQGQGEQFF
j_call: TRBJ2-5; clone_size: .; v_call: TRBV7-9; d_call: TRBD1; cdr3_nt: TGTGCCAGCAGCTGGGGGACAGGGGAAGAGACCCAGTACTTC; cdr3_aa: CASSWGTGEETQYF
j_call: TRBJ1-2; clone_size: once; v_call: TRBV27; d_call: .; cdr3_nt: TGTGCCAGCAGTTTGGGTAGAAACTATGGCTACACCTTC; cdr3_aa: CASSLGRNYGYTF
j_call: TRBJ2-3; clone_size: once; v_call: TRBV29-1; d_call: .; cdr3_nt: TGCAGCGTAAGACCGGGTTCGAAGAGAGATACGCAGTATTTT; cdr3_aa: CSVRPGSKRDTQYF
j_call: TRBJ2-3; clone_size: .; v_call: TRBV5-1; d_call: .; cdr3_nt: TGCGCCAGCAGCTTCTCGGGGGCCTCCACAGATACGCAGTATTTT; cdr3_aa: CASSFSGASTDTQYF
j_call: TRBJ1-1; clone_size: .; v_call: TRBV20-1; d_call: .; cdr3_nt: TGCAGTGCTAGTCCAAACCCGGGCTGGGACACTGAAGCTTTCTTT; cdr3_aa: CSASPNPGWDTEAFF
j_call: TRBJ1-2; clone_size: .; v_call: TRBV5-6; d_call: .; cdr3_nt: TGTGCCAGCAGCTTGGGTCAGTCCCTTGGCTACACCTTC; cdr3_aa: CASSLGQSLGYTF
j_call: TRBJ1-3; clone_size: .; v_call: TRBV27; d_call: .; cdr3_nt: TGTGCCAGCAGTTTATCGGAGGCCCAGTTCGGAAACACCATATATTTT; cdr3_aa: CASSLSEAQFGNTIYF
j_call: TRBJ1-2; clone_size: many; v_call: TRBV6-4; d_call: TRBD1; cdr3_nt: TGTGCCAGCAGTGACTCAGGGGGCATCGGCTATGGCTACACCTTC; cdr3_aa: CASSDSGGIGYGYTF
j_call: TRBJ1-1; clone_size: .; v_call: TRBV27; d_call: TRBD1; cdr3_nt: TGTGCCAGCAGTTCCGACCCCCCGGACAGGGGCACTGAAGCTTTCTTT; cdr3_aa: CASSSDPPDRGTEAFF
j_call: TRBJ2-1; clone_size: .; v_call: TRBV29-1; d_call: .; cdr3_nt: TGCAGCGTCACCCCGACGGGGGGCGGTTACAATGAGCAGTTCTTC; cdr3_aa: CSVTPTGGGYNEQFF
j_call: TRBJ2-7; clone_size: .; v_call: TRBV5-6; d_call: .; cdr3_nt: TGTGCCAGCAGCTTATTCGATGAGCAGTACTTC; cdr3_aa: CASSLFDEQYF
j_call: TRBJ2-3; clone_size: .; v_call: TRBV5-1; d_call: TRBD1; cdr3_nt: TGCGCCAGCAGCTTGCAACAGGGGACAGATACGCAGTATTTT; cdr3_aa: CASSLQQGTDTQYF
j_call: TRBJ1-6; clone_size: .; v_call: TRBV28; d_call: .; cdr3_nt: TGTGCCAGCAGTTTACAGGGGCAGTTGTCACCCCTCCACTTT; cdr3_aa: CASSLQGQLSPLHF
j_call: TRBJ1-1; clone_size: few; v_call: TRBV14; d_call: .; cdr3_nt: TGTGCCAGCAGCCCCCAAGGGTTACGAGCTTTCTTT; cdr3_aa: CASSPQGLRAFF
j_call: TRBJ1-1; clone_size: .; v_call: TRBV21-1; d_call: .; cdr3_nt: TGTGCCAGCAGCAGACCAGTTCGTTTGGCGGGGATGAACACTGAAGCTTTCTTT; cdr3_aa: CASSRPVRLAGMNTEAFF
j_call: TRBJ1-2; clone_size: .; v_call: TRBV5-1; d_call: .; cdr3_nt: TGCGCCAGCAGCTCGGGAGGTACCTTTAACTATGGCTACACCTTC; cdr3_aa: CASSSGGTFNYGYTF
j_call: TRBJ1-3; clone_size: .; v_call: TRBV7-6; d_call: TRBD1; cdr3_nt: TGTGCCAGCAGCTTAACGCAAGGACAGGGTAACACCATATATTTT; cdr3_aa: CASSLTQGQGNTIYF
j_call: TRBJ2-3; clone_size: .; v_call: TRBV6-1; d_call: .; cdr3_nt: TGTGCCAGCAGTGAAGCTGGGGGAACAGATACGCAGTATTTT; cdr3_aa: CASSEAGGTDTQYF
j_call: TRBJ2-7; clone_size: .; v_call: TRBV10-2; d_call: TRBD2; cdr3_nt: TGCGCCAGCAGTCGACTAGCGGGGGGTTCTGGCGAGCAGTACTTC; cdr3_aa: CASSRLAGGSGEQYF
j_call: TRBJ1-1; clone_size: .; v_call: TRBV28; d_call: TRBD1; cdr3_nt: TGTGCCAGCAGTTTCCAGGGGGGGGTGTCGGCTTTCTTT; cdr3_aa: CASSFQGGVSAFF
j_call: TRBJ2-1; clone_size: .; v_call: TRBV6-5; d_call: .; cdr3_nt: TGTGCCAGCAAGGCCTCCCGGGGGCTCAATGAGCAGTTCTTC; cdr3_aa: CASKASRGLNEQFF
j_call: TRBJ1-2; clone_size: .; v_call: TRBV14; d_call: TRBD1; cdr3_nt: TGTGCCAGCAGACCGACAGGGGGGAACAACTATGGCTACACCTTC; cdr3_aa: CASRPTGGNNYGYTF